This T cell receptor (beta chain) was captured by sequencing in a study of post-analysis software for immune sequencing data. A word on this clonotype: Its cognate antigen is unknown.

With 10 bases clipped from V and 1 base from J, the junction kept 4 bases outside the gene matches. This CDR3 spans 12 amino acids. The germline V gene encodes CDR1 ENHRY and CDR2 SYGVKD. General study points: TRBV5-6, TRBV5-1 and TRBV20-1 belonged to a set of about 5 TRBV segments that were more frequent in patients than controls.

Tagging with unique molecular identifiers was a feature of the TCR beta cDNA libraries. TCRdb fed the PCR reads into MiXCR, producing one record per CDR3 protein. The sample records 650,000 to 850,000 distinct CDR3 sequences, roughly 58% being singletons. Sequencing was carried out using blood. This chain links TRBV10-3 with TRBJ2-7, with 7 bases aligning to TRBD1. The clonotype comes from a girl aged 10 to 17 with multiple sclerosis. The CDR3 DNA is TGTGCCACTCAGGACAGGTCCTACGAGCAGTACTTC. It yields the protein CATQDRSYEQYF.